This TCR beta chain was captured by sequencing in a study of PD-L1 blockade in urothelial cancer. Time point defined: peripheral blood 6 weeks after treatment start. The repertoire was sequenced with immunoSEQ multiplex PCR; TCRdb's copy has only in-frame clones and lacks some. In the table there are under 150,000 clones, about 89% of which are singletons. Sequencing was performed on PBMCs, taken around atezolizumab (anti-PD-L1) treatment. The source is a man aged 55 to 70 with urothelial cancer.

This CDR3 is CASSALLTGRGYEQYF. In DNA form, the CDR3 reads TGTGCCAGCAGTGCCCTCCTGACAGGGCGAGGCTACGAGCAGTACTTC. The V gene is TRBV25-1, the J gene TRBJ2-7, with 7 bases that match TRBD1. This CDR3 is built from 16 residues. The V and J ends lost 4 bases and 3 bases, in that order; junction bases with no gene match: 12. Germline assignment: CDR1 MGHDK and CDR2 SYGVNS.